The clone carrying this T cell receptor beta chain was observed a single time. Its antigen is as yet unknown. These data originate in a study of radiotherapy plus CTLA-4 blockade in lung cancer. Turning to the study itself: Of the patients, about 17% showed objective responses and around 34% attained disease control.

Notes on the study in general: Early clonal dynamics of blood T cells, together with interferon-beta, were reported as the best response predictor. Following radiotherapy plus ipilimumab, tumor-derived TCR clones expanded in the blood.

Sequencing used immunoSEQ multiplex PCR; TCRdb keeps in-frame clones, though not all of them. The profile shows 55,000 to 80,000 clones, 78% of them singletons. Focal radiation plus CTLA-4 blockade with ipilimumab was administered to patients who had chemo-refractory metastatic non-small-cell lung cancer. The germline V gene has CDR1 GTSNPN and CDR2 SVGIG (reference sequence). The CDR3 totals 17 residues. Trimming pared 0 bases from V and 4 bases from J, leaving 19 bases between. The TCR originated in a human donor with non-small cell lung cancer who had a complete response to radiotherapy plus ipilimumab. This sample comprised peripheral blood, obtained from a patient treated with radiotherapy plus ipilimumab. The chain joins TRBV30 to TRBJ1-5, with a possible D match to TRBD1 (5 bases). CDR3 in DNA: TGTGCCTGGAGTGTTCCCTCCCCAGGGTACAAAAATCAGCCCCAGCATTTT. Translating gives CAWSVPSPGYKNQPQHF.